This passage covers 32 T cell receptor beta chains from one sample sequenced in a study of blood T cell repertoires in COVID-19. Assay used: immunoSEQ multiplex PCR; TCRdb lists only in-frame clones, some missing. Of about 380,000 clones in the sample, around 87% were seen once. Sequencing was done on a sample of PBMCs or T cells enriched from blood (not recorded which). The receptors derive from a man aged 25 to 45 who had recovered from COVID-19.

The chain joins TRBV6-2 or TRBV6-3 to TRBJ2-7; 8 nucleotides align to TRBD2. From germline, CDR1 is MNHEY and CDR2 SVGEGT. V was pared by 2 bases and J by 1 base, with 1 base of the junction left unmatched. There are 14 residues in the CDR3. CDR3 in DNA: TGTGCCAGCAGTTACACTAGCGGATCCTACGAGCAGTACTTC. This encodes CASSYTSGSYEQYF.

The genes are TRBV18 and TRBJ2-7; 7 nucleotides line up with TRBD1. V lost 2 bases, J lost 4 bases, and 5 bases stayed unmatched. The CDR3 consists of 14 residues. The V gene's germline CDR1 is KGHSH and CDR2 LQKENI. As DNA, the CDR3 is TGTGCCAGCTCACCAGAGGTCAGGGGGTACGAGCAGTACTTC. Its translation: CASSPEVRGYEQYF.

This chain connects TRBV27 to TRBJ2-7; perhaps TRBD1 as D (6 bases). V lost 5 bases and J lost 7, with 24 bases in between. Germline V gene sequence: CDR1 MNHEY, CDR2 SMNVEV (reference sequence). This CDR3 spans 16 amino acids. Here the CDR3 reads CASSPDPVLGAGEQYF. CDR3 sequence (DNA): TGTGCCAGCAGTCCCGACCCTGTGTTGGGGGCTGGGGAGCAGTACTTC.

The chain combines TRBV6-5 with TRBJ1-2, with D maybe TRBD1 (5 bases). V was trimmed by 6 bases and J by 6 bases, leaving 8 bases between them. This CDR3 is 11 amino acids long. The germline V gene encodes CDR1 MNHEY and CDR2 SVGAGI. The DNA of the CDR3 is TGTGCCAGCAGGGAGGGGCATGGCTACACCTTC. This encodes CASREGHGYTF.

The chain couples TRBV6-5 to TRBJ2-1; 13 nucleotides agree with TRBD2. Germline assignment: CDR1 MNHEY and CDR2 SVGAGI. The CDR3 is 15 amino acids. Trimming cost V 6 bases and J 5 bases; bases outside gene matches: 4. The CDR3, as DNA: TGTGCCAGCAGACTTGGACTAGCGGGAGACAATGAGCAGTTCTTC. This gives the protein CASRLGLAGDNEQFF.

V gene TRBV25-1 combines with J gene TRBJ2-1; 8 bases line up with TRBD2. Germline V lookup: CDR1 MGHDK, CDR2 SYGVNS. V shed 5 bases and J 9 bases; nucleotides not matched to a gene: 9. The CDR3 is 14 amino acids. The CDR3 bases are TGTGCCAGCAGTCATACGGGGGGGCTGGGTGAGCAGTTCTTC. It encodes CASSHTGGLGEQFF.

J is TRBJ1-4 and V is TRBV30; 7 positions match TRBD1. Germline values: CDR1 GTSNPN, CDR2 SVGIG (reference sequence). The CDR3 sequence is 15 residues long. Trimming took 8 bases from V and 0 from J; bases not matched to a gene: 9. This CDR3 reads CAGGTVASTNEKLFF. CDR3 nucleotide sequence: TGTGCCGGAGGGACAGTTGCCTCAACTAATGAAAAACTGTTTTTT.

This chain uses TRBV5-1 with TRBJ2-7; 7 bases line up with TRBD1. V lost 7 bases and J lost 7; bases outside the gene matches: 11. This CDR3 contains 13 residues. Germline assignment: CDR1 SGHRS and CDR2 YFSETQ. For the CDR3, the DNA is TGCGCCAGCTCGAAGGGACAGCCGCCGGAGCAGTACTTC. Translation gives CASSKGQPPEQYF.

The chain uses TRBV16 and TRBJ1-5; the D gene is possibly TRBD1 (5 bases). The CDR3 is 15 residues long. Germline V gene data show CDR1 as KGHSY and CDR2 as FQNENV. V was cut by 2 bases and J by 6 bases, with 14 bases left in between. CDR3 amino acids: CASSQIGTSGQPQHF. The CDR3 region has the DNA TGTGCCAGCAGCCAAATTGGGACTTCTGGTCAGCCCCAGCATTTT.

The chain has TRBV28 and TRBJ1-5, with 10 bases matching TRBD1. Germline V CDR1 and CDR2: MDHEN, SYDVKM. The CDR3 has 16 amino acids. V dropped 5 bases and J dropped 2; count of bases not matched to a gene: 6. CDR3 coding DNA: TGTGCCAGCAGTGGGGCCGGGACAGGGGGCAATCAGCCCCAGCATTTT. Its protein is CASSGAGTGGNQPQHF.

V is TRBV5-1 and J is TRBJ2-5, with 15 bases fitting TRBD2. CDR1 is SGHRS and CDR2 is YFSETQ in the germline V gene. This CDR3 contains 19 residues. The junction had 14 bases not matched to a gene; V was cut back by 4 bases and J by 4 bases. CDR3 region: CASSTTARTSGGAGETQYF. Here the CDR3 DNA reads TGCGCCAGCAGCACGACCGCTAGGACTAGCGGGGGGGCAGGAGAGACCCAGTACTTC.

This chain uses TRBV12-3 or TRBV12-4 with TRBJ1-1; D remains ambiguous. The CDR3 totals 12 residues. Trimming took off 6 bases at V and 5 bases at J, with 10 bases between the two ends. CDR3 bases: TGTGCCAGCAGCGTGCCGGGGACTGAAGCTTTCTTT. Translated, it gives CASSVPGTEAFF.

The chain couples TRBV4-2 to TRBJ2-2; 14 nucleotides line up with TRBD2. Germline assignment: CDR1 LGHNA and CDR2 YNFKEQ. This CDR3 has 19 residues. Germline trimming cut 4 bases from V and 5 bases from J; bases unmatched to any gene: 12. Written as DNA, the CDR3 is TGTGCCAGCAGCCTCCTCCGACTAGCGGGGGGGCCGGGGACCGGGGAGCTGTTTTTT. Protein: CASSLLRLAGGPGTGELFF.

CDR3 coding DNA: TGTGCCAGCCAAGCCGGGACAGGGACCTACAATGAGCAGTTCTTC. Its translation: CASQAGTGTYNEQFF. The chain has TRBV2 and TRBJ2-1; 9 positions match TRBD1. This CDR3 is built from 15 residues. CDR1 SNHLY and CDR2 FYNNEI come from the germline V gene. V was pared by 8 bases and J by 2 bases, with 7 bases of the junction left unmatched.

CDR3 nucleotide sequence: TGTGCCAGCAGCGGAATCGGGACTACCCTTTATACGCAGTATTTT. Protein sequence: CASSGIGTTLYTQYF. The chain combines TRBV9 with TRBJ2-3, with 7 bases fitting TRBD2. Trimming cost V 3 bases and J 7 bases; bases outside gene matches: 11. CDR3 length: 15 amino acids. The germline V gene encodes CDR1 SGDLS and CDR2 YYNGEE.

The CDR3 DNA reads as TGTGCCTGGAGTGTACAGGGGGGGGATTATAGCAATCAGCCCCAGCATTTT. Translating it yields CAWSVQGGDYSNQPQHF. The rearrangement uses TRBV30 and TRBJ1-5, with 8 bases aligning to TRBD1. With 0 bases clipped from V and 0 bases from J, the junction kept 7 bases outside the gene matches. Germline V CDR1 and CDR2: GTSNPN, SVGIG (reference sequence). The length of the CDR3 is 17 residues.

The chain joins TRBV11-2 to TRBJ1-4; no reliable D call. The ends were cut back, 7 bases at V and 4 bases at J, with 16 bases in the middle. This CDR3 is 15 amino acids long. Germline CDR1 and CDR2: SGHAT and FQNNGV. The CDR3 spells CASTTVGGNNEKLFF. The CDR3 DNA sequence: TGTGCCAGCACCACTGTTGGAGGGAATAATGAAAAACTGTTTTTT.

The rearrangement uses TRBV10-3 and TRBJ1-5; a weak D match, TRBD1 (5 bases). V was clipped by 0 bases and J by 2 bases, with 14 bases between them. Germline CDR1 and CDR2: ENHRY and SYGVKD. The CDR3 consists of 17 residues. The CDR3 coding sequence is TGTGCCATCAGTGAGTCGACGGGCAGGGTCGGCAATCAGCCCCAGCATTTT. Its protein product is CAISESTGRVGNQPQHF.

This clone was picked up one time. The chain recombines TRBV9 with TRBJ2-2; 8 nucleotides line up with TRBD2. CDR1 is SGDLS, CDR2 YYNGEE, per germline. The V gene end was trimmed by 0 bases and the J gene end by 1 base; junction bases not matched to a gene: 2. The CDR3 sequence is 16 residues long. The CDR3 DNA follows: TGTGCCAGCAGCGTAGCCGGGAGGGGGAACACCGGGGAGCTGTTTTTT. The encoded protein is CASSVAGRGNTGELFF.

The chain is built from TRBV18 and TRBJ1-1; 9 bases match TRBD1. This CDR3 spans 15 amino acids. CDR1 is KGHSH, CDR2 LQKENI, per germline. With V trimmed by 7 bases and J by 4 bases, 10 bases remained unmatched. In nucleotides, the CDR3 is TGTGCCAGCTACCGGGGGGACAGGGAGGCCACTGAAGCTTTCTTT. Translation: CASYRGDREATEAFF. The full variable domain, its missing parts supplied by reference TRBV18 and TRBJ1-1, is NAGVMQNPRHLVRRRGQEARLRCSPMKGHSHVYWYRQLPEEGLKFMVYLQKENIIDESGMPKERFSAEFPKEGPSILRIQQVVRGDSAAYFCASYRGDREATEAFFGQGTRLTVV.

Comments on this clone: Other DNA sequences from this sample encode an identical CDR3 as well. Written as DNA, the CDR3 is TGTGCCAGCGACAGGGCTGGAAACACCATATATTTT. As protein: CASDRAGNTIYF. The chain carries TRBV12-3 or TRBV12-4 and TRBJ1-3; 7 bases are a match to TRBD1. There are 12 residues in the CDR3. The junction had 0 bases not matched to a gene; V was cut back by 8 bases and J by 2 bases.

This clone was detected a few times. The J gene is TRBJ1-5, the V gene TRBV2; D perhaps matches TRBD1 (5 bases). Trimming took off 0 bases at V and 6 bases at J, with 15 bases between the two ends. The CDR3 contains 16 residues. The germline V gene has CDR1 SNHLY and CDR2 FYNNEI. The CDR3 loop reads CASSEASAGYVQPQHF. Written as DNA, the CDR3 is TGTGCCAGCAGTGAAGCGTCGGCAGGGTATGTTCAGCCCCAGCATTTT.

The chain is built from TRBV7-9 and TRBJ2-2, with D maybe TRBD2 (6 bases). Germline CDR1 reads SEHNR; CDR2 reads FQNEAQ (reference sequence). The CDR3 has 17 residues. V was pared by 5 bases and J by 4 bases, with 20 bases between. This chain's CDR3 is CASSTSRSAGPTGELFF. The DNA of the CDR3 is TGTGCCAGCAGCACTTCCAGGTCGGCGGGACCCACCGGGGAGCTGTTTTTT.

CDR3 amino acids: CASSLDRLAGAYEQYF. The CDR3 nucleotides are TGTGCCAGCAGCTTAGATCGACTAGCGGGGGCCTACGAGCAGTACTTC. The V and J genes are TRBV11-2 and TRBJ2-7; 12 bases match TRBD2. Losses at the gene ends were 0 bases for V and 2 bases for J; bases not matched to a gene: 2. The CDR3 length is 16 residues. CDR1 and CDR2 from the germline V gene are SGHAT and FQNNGV.

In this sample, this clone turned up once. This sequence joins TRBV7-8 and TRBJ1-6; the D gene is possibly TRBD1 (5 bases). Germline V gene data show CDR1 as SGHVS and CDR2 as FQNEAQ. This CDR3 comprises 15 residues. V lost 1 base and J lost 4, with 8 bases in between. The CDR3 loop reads CASSLEDTYNSPLHF. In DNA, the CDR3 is TGTGCCAGCAGCTTAGAGGACACTTATAATTCACCCCTCCACTTT.

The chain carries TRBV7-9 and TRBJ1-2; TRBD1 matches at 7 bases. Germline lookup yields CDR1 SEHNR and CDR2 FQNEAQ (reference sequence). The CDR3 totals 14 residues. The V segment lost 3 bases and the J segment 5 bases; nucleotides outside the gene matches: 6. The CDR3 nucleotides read TGTGCCAGCAGCTTCGGACAGGCGGAGTATGGCTACACCTTC. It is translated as CASSFGQAEYGYTF. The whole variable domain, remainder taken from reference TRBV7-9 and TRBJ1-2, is DTGVSQNPRHKITKRGQNVTFRCDPISEHNRLYWYRQTLGQGPEFLTYFQNEAQLEKSRLLSDRFSAERPKGSFSTLEIQRTEQGDSAMYLCASSFGQAEYGYTFGSGTRLTVV.

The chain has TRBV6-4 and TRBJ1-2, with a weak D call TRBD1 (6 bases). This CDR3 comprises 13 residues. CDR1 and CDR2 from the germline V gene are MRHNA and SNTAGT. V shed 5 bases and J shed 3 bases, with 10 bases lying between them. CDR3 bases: TGTGCCAGCAGTTATGACAGGCACTATGGCTACACCTTC. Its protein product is CASSYDRHYGYTF.

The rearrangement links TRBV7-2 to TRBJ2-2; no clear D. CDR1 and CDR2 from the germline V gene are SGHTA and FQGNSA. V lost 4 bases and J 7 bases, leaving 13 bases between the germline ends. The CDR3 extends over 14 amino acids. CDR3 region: CASSSRGPGGELFF. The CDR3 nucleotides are TGTGCCAGCAGCTCACGTGGTCCGGGCGGGGAGCTGTTTTTT.

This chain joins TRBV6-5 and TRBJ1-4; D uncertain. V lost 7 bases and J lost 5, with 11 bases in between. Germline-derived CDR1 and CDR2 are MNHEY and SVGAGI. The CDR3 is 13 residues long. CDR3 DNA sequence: TGTGCCAGCATCGAGTTTTGGAATGAAAAACTGTTTTTT. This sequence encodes CASIEFWNEKLFF.

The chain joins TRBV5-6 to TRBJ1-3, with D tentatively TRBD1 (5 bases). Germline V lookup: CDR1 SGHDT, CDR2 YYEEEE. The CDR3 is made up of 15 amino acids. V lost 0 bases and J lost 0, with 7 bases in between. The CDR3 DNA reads TGTGCCAGCAGCTTGGCAGGGTTCTCTGGAAACACCATATATTTT. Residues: CASSLAGFSGNTIYF.

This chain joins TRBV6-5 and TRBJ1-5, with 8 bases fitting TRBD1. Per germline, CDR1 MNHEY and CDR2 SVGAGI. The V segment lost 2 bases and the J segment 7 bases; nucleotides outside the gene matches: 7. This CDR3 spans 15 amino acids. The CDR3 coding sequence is TGTGCCAGCAGTTACGACAGGGGAAGGGGGCAGCCCCAGCATTTT. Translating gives CASSYDRGRGQPQHF.

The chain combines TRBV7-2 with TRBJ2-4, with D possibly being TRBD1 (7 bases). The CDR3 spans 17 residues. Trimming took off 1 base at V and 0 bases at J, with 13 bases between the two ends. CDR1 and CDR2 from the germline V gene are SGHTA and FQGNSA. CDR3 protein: CASSLEAGGLAKNIQYF. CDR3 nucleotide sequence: TGTGCCAGCAGCTTAGAAGCAGGGGGACTAGCCAAAAACATTCAGTACTTC. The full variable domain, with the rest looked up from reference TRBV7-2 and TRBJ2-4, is GAGVSQSPSNKVTEKGKDVELRCDPISGHTALYWYRQSLGQGLEFLIYFQGNSAPDKSGLPSDRFSAERTGGSVSTLTIQRTQQEDSAVYLCASSLEAGGLAKNIQYFGAGTRLSVL.